A single sample is the source of the 27 T cell receptor beta chains below, sequenced in a study of naive and memory T cell subsets. Study results and limitations: Especially in CD8 cells, naive repertoires contained a few larger clonotypes, possibly CD45RA-re-expressing memory cells.

Antigen specificity for these receptors is unknown. An equimolar mix of two oligonucleotides served as the beta constant-region primer for TRBC1 and TRBC2. Four rounds of PCR amplified the ligated cDNA using nested alpha and beta constant-region primers plus SP2. Using its own MiXCR run on the UMI-ligation and nested PCR reads, TCRdb lists one record per CDR3 protein. The sample lists 95,000 to 110,000 distinct CDR3 sequences; around 15% were seen once. The source material was naive CD8+ T cells from blood. These TCRs come from a human donor in good health.

V usage is TRBV12-3 or TRBV12-4 and J usage is TRBJ2-4; D tentatively reads TRBD1 or TRBD2 (5 bases each). This CDR3 has 15 residues. V lost 3 bases, J lost 3 bases, and 12 bases lay in between. This CDR3 is CASSFRVEGKNIQYF. In nucleotides, the CDR3 is TGTGCCAGCAGTTTCAGGGTCGAGGGCAAAAACATTCAGTACTTC.

This clonotype was seen a few times. This chain uses TRBV2 with TRBJ2-7, with TRBD1 matching 10 bases. The CDR3 totals 14 residues. Trimming removed 3 bases from V and 6 bases from J; junction bases left unmatched: 5. Per germline, CDR1 SNHLY and CDR2 FYNNEI. CDR3 coding DNA: TGTGCCAGCAGTGATGGGACAGGGGCTAGCGAGCAGTACTTC. Its translation: CASSDGTGASEQYF.

This clonotype appeared a few times. The chain carries TRBV9 and TRBJ2-1; D call uncertain. The CDR3 is made up of 12 amino acids. CDR1 is SGDLS and CDR2 is YYNGEE in the germline V gene. V was shortened by 1 base and J by 1 base, with 0 bases between the two germline ends. DNA for the CDR3: TGTGCCAGCAGCGTATCCTACAATGAGCAGTTCTTC. Residues: CASSVSYNEQFF.

On this clonotype: Since the CDR3 does not end with the conserved phenylalanine or tryptophan, this likely comes from a read error. The chain employs TRBV10-3 and TRBJ2-7; D is possibly TRBD1 (6 bases). CDR3 length: 13 residues. V dropped 4 bases and J dropped 3 bases, with 10 bases sitting between them. The germline gives CDR1 ENHRY, CDR2 SYGVKD. This CDR3 reads CAISVGTRYEQYL. Here the CDR3 DNA reads TGTGCCATCAGTGTCGGGACACGCTACGAGCAGTACTTA.

This clonotype was picked up many times. The J gene is TRBJ2-7, the V gene TRBV18; weak D call: TRBD1 (6 bases). CDR3 length: 14 residues. V lost 3 bases to trimming and J lost 2 bases, with 11 bases between them. From germline, CDR1 is KGHSH and CDR2 LQKENI. The CDR3 DNA is TGTGCCAGCTCACCGAAGGACAGAACCTACGAGCAGTACTTC. Its protein product is CASSPKDRTYEQYF.

J is TRBJ2-1 and V is TRBV9, with D uncertain. This CDR3 contains 14 residues. Trimming shortened V by 0 bases and J by 8 bases, and 12 bases separated the two germline ends. Germline CDR1 is SGDLS and CDR2 is YYNGEE. CDR3 residues: CASSVGGLRDEQFF. The CDR3 coding sequence is TGTGCCAGCAGCGTAGGGGGTCTTCGTGATGAGCAGTTCTTC.

This clonotype came up a few times. The J gene is TRBJ2-1, the V gene TRBV9; weak D call: TRBD2 (5 bases). This CDR3 is 15 amino acids long. The V end lost 0 bases, the J end lost 2 bases, and 9 bases lay between the germline ends. Germline CDR1 reads SGDLS; CDR2 reads YYNGEE. As DNA, the CDR3 is TGTGCCAGCAGCGTAGCGGGGTCCACCTACAATGAGCAGTTCTTC. Translated, it gives CASSVAGSTYNEQFF.

The rearrangement uses TRBV27 and TRBJ1-2; TRBD1 is a possible D gene (5 bases). Germline V gene sequence: CDR1 MNHEY, CDR2 SMNVEV (reference sequence). This CDR3 comprises 14 residues. V was trimmed by 6 bases and J by 4 bases, leaving 15 bases between them. The CDR3 sequence: CASSPTGGTYGYTF. CDR3 nucleotides: TGTGCCAGCAGCCCTACTGGAGGGACCTATGGCTACACCTTC.

This clonotype was observed many times. The chain is built from TRBV29-1 and TRBJ2-1; tentatively, D is TRBD2 (6 bases). This CDR3 contains 15 residues. Trimming removed 3 bases at V and 9 bases at J, with 21 bases between. The germline V gene has CDR1 SQVTM and CDR2 ANQGSEA. The CDR3 protein is CSVEGSGLMDSEQFF. The CDR3 region has the DNA TGCAGCGTTGAGGGGAGCGGGCTTATGGATAGTGAGCAGTTCTTC.

The chain joins TRBV29-1 to TRBJ2-3; 12 positions match TRBD2. This CDR3 contains 15 residues. Looked up from germline, CDR1 is SQVTM and CDR2 is ANQGSEA. The ends lost 2 bases at V and 4 bases at J; junction bases unmatched: 4. The CDR3 coding sequence is TGCAGCGTTGAACTAGCGGGAGGGCCAGCAGATACGCAGTATTTT. This sequence encodes CSVELAGGPADTQYF.

V is TRBV7-9 and J is TRBJ2-5, with 9 nucleotides matching TRBD1. Trimming cost V 4 bases and J 5 bases; bases outside gene matches: 8. Germline assignment: CDR1 SEHNR and CDR2 FQNEAQ (reference sequence). The CDR3 has 15 amino acids. The CDR3 DNA sequence: TGTGCCAGCAGCTACCGACAGGGGGTCGAGGAGACCCAGTACTTC. Its translation is CASSYRQGVEETQYF. Combining the CDR3 with reference TRBV7-9 and TRBJ2-5 gives the whole variable domain DTGVSQNPRHKITKRGQNVTFRCDPISEHNRLYWYRQTLGQGPEFLTYFQNEAQLEKSRLLSDRFSAERPKGSFSTLEIQRTEQGDSAMYLCASSYRQGVEETQYFGPGTRLLVL.

This clonotype was seen a few times. This chain connects TRBV12-3 or TRBV12-4 to TRBJ1-4; D is unclear. CDR3 size: 11 residues. Trimming shortened V by 4 bases and J by 9 bases, and 6 bases separated the two germline ends. The CDR3 spells CASSYEKKLFF. DNA of the CDR3: TGTGCCAGCAGTTATGAGAAAAAACTGTTTTTT.

This clonotype was detected a few times. The chain recombines TRBV7-8 with TRBJ1-6; D remains unclear. The CDR3 extends over 15 amino acids. Germline lookup yields CDR1 SGHVS and CDR2 FQNEAQ. V lost 0 bases to trimming and J lost 7 bases, with 10 bases between them. As DNA, the CDR3 is TGTGCCAGCAGCTTAGCGGCAGACTTCAATTCACCCCTCCACTTT. Translated: CASSLAADFNSPLHF. The full variable domain, its missing parts supplied by reference TRBV7-8 and TRBJ1-6, is GAGVSQSPRYKVAKRGQDVALRCDPISGHVSLFWYQQALGQGPEFLTYFQNEAQLDKSGLPSDRFFAERPEGSVSTLKIQRTQQEDSAVYLCASSLAADFNSPLHFGNGTRLTVT.

In this sample, this clonotype turned up a few times. The chain uses TRBV12-3 or TRBV12-4 and TRBJ1-2, with 8 bases aligning to TRBD1. Trimming took 5 bases from V and 0 from J; bases not matched to a gene: 5. The length of the CDR3 is 15 residues. The CDR3 here is CASSRTGPTNYGYTF. CDR3 coding DNA: TGTGCCAGCAGTAGGACAGGGCCGACTAACTATGGCTACACCTTC.

In its sample, this clonotype was seen a few times. This chain connects TRBV9 to TRBJ1-1; no clear D. CDR1 is SGDLS and CDR2 is YYNGEE in the germline V gene. The germline V and J ends were trimmed by 0 bases and 0 bases, with 12 bases remaining between them. The CDR3 has 16 residues. The CDR3 coding sequence is TGTGCCAGCAGCGTAGTCCCAGACCACATGAACACTGAAGCTTTCTTT. Protein product: CASSVVPDHMNTEAFF.

This clonotype was found once. The chain joins TRBV29-1 to TRBJ1-2; no definite D call. The CDR3 contains 15 residues. CDR1 SQVTM and CDR2 ANQGSEA come from the germline V gene. V dropped 0 bases and J dropped 7 bases, with 18 bases sitting between them. The CDR3 DNA follows: TGCAGCGTTGAAGATGCTGGGTTCGGTATCTTTGGCTACACCTTC. Translating it yields CSVEDAGFGIFGYTF.

This rearrangement joins TRBV7-3 to TRBJ2-7; D may be TRBD2 (6 bases). CDR1 is SGHTA, CDR2 FQGTGA, per germline. The CDR3 covers 16 residues. Trimming removed 4 bases from V and 7 bases from J, with 23 bases in between. The CDR3 region is CASSSGAGTAEPEQYF. CDR3 in DNA: TGTGCCAGCAGCTCCGGGGCGGGGACCGCAGAACCGGAGCAGTACTTC.

Ten or more counts support this clonotype. In DNA, the CDR3 is TGTGCCAGCAGCTTAGGGTCAGATATCATGAACACTGAAGCTTTCTTT. Its protein product is CASSLGSDIMNTEAFF. V gene TRBV7-2 combines with J gene TRBJ1-1; D remains ambiguous. CDR1 is SGHTA and CDR2 is FQGNSA in the germline V gene. V gave up 1 base and J gave up 0 bases, with 12 bases separating them. The CDR3 length is 16 residues.

The chain employs TRBV5-4 and TRBJ1-6; D perhaps matches TRBD1 (5 bases). Trimming removed 3 bases from V and 1 base from J, with 17 bases in between. Germline loops: CDR1 SGHNT, CDR2 YYREEE (reference sequence). The CDR3 extends over 18 amino acids. In nucleotides, the CDR3 is TGTGCCAGCAGCTCCCTACCTCAGGGAAGTTCCTATAATTCACCCCTCCACTTT. Protein: CASSSLPQGSSYNSPLHF.

This clonotype was found many times. This chain links TRBV18 with TRBJ2-7; 7 bases line up with TRBD2. CDR1 is KGHSH and CDR2 is LQKENI in the germline V gene. CDR3 length: 15 residues. Trimming took 3 bases from V and 4 from J; bases not matched to a gene: 9. This chain's CDR3 is CASSPDGGGMYEQYF. As DNA, the CDR3 is TGTGCCAGCTCACCGGATGGGGGGGGGATGTACGAGCAGTACTTC.

This clonotype was counted between two and nine times. The rearrangement links TRBV7-2 to TRBJ1-1; D may be TRBD1 (5 bases). Germline V gene data show CDR1 as SGHTA and CDR2 as FQGNSA. The CDR3 runs 15 residues. Trimming cost V 7 bases and J 0 bases, with 15 bases left between them. The CDR3 is CASMEAGHMNTEAFF. CDR3 sequence (DNA): TGTGCCAGCATGGAGGCAGGACACATGAACACTGAAGCTTTCTTT.

This clonotype was observed many times. V is TRBV24-1 and J is TRBJ2-2; D is undetermined. This CDR3 has 12 residues. Germline V gene sequence: CDR1 KGHDR, CDR2 SFDVKD. Trimming removed 4 bases from V and 4 bases from J, with 3 bases in between. DNA of the CDR3: TGTGCCACCAGTGACTCCACCGGGGAGCTGTTTTTT. It codes for CATSDSTGELFF.

This chain uses TRBV12-3 or TRBV12-4 with TRBJ2-5; possible D gene TRBD1, 6 bases. V gave up 5 bases and J gave up 3 bases, with 13 bases separating them. CDR3 size: 14 residues. The CDR3 DNA reads TGTGCCAGCAGTCCCTTCGACAGGAAAGAGACCCAGTACTTC. Protein: CASSPFDRKETQYF.

This chain joins TRBV27 and TRBJ2-2; maybe TRBD1 (6 bases). CDR1 is MNHEY and CDR2 is SMNVEV in the germline V gene (reference sequence). The V end was cut by 0 bases, the J end by 4 bases, with 9 bases between. The length of the CDR3 is 15 residues. In nucleotides, the CDR3 is TGTGCCAGCAGTTTATCGTGGACAGTCACCGGGGAGCTGTTTTTT. Translation: CASSLSWTVTGELFF.

The rearrangement links TRBV29-1 to TRBJ2-2; 11 nucleotides match TRBD1. The length of the CDR3 is 16 residues. V shed 3 bases and J 4 bases; nucleotides not matched to a gene: 7. CDR1 and CDR2 (germline): SQVTM, ANQGSEA. The CDR3 DNA is TGCAGCGTTGAGGGGACAGGGGGTTTTGGCACCGGGGAGCTGTTTTTT. Translation gives CSVEGTGGFGTGELFF.

The chain combines TRBV7-2 with TRBJ2-7; perhaps TRBD2 as D (5 bases). Germline V gene data show CDR1 as SGHTA and CDR2 as FQGNSA. Trimming shortened V by 5 bases and J by 6 bases, and 20 bases separated the two germline ends. CDR3 length equals 15 residues. CDR3 in DNA: TGTGCCAGCAGCCCCCTCCTCTCCGGAGGTGGCGAGCAGTACTTC. Its translation is CASSPLLSGGGEQYF. Based on the CDR3 plus reference TRBV7-2 and TRBJ2-7, the full variable domain is GAGVSQSPSNKVTEKGKDVELRCDPISGHTALYWYRQSLGQGLEFLIYFQGNSAPDKSGLPSDRFSAERTGGSVSTLTIQRTQQEDSAVYLCASSPLLSGGGEQYFGPGTRLTVT.

A few counts support this clonotype. J is TRBJ2-5 and V is TRBV29-1, with 7 bases matching TRBD1. J gave up 0 bases and V 6 bases, and 4 bases lay outside the gene matches. Germline CDR1 and CDR2: SQVTM and ANQGSEA. The CDR3 spans 13 residues. The CDR3 nucleotides read TGCAGCGTAGAGGACAGGTACCAAGAGACCCAGTACTTC. This translates into CSVEDRYQETQYF. The full variable domain, with the rest looked up from reference TRBV29-1 and TRBJ2-5, is SAVISQKPSRDICQRGTSLTIQCQVDSQVTMMFWYRQQPGQSLTLIATANQGSEATYESGFVIDKFPISRPNLTFSTLTVSNMSPEDSSIYLCSVEDRYQETQYFGPGTRLLVL.